Following are 2 T cell receptor beta chains from one sample sequenced in a study of PD-1 blockade in classical Hodgkin lymphoma. The time point here: cycle 4 day 1 (C4D1), after five to seven weeks of nivolumab. With no exception, relapse followed autologous stem cell transplantation in all patients, and brentuximab vedotin exposure varied. The repertoire was sequenced with immunoSEQ multiplex PCR; TCRdb's copy has only in-frame clones and lacks some. The data show roughly 21,000 clones, roughly 77% seen once. The sequencing here drew on peripheral blood mononuclear cells (PBMCs), taken before the fourth cycle of nivolumab. These receptors were taken from a human donor with classical Hodgkin lymphoma.

J is TRBJ2-7 and V is TRBV11-2, with a tentative D call TRBD1 (5 bases). V lost 3 bases to trimming and J lost 0 bases, with 15 bases between them. This CDR3 has 16 residues. Germline-derived CDR1 and CDR2 are SGHAT and FQNNGV. The CDR3 sequence: CASSFSAQGLSYEQYF. In DNA, the CDR3 is TGTGCCAGCAGCTTCAGTGCGCAGGGCCTCTCCTACGAGCAGTACTTC. Full variable domain (missing parts from reference TRBV11-2 and TRBJ2-7): EAGVAQSPRYKIIEKRQSVAFWCNPISGHATLYWYQQILGQGPKLLIQFQNNGVVDDSQLPKDRFSAERLKGVDSTLKIQPAKLEDSAVYLCASSFSAQGLSYEQYFGPGTRLTVT.

The chain couples TRBV5-4 to TRBJ1-1; D is uncertain. The germline V gene has CDR1 SGHNT and CDR2 YYREEE (reference sequence). There are 13 residues in the CDR3. Trimming pared 0 bases from V and 1 base from J, leaving 4 bases between. In nucleotides, the CDR3 is TGTGCCAGCAGCTTGGGGGAGAACACTGAAGCTTTCTTT. As protein: CASSLGENTEAFF.